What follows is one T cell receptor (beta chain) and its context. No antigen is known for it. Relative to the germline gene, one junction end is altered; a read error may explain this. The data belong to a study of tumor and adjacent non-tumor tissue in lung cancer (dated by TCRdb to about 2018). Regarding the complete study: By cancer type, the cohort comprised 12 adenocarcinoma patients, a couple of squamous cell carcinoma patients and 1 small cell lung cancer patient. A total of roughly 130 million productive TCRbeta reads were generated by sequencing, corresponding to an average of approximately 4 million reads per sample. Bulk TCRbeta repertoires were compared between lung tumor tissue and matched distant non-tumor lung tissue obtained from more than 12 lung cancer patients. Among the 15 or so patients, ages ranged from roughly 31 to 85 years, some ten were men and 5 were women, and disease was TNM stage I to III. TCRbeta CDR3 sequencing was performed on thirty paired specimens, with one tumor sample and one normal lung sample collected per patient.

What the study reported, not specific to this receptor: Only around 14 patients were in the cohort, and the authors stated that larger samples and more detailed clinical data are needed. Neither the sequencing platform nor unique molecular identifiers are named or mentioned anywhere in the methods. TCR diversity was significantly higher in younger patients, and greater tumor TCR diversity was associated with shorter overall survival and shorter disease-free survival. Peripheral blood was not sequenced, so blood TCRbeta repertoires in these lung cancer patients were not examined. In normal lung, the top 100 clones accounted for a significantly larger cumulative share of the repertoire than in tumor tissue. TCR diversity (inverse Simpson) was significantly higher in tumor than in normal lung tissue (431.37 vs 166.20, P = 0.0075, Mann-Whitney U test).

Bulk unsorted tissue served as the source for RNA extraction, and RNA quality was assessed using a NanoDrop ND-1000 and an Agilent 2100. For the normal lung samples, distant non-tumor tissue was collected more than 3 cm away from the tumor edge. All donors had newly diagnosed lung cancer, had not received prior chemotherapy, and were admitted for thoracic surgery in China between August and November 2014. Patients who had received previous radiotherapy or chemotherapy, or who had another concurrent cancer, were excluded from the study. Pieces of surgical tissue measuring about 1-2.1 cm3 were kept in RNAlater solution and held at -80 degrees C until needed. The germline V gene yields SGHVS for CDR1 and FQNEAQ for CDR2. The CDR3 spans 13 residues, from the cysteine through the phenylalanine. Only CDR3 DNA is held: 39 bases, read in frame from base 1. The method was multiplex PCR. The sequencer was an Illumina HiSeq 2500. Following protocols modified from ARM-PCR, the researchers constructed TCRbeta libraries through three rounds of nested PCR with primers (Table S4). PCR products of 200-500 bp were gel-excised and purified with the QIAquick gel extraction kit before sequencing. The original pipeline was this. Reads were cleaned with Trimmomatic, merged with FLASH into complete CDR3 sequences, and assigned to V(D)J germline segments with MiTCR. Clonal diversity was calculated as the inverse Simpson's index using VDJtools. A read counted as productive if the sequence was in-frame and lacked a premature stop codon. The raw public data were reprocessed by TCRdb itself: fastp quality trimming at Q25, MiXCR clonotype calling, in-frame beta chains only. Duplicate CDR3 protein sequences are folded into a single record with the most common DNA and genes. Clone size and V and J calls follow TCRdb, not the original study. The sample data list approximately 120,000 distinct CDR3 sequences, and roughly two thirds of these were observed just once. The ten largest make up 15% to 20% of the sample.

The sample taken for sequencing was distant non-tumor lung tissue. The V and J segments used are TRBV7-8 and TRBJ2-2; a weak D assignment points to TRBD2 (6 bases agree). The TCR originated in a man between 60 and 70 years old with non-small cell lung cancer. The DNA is TGTGCCAGCAGCCTAGGAGCTGCCGGGGAGGTGTTTTTT. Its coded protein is CASSLGAAGEVFF.